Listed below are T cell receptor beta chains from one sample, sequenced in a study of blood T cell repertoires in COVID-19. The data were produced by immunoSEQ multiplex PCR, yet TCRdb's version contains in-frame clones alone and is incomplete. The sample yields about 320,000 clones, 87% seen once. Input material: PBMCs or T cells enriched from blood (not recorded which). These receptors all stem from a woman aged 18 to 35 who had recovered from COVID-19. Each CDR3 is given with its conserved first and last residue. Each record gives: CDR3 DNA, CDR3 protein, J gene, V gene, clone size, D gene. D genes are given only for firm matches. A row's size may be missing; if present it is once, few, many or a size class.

cdr3_nt: TGTGCCAGCAGTGATTTGGTAGTGCCGAACACTGAAGCTTTCTTT; cdr3_aa: CASSDLVVPNTEAFF; j_call: TRBJ1-1; v_call: TRBV2; clone_size: .; d_call: .
cdr3_nt: TGCGCCAGCAGCCCGGGACTGATCGAACAAGAGACCCAGTACTTC; cdr3_aa: CASSPGLIEQETQYF; j_call: TRBJ2-5; v_call: TRBV5-1; clone_size: .; d_call: .
cdr3_nt: TGTGCCTTCTCCGAGGTTTTTGGAAACACCATATATTTT; cdr3_aa: CAFSEVFGNTIYF; j_call: TRBJ1-3; v_call: TRBV28; clone_size: .; d_call: .
cdr3_nt: TGTGCCAGCTGGGACAGTACTAACTATGGCTACACCTTC; cdr3_aa: CASWDSTNYGYTF; j_call: TRBJ1-2; v_call: TRBV28; clone_size: .; d_call: TRBD1
cdr3_nt: TGTGCCAGCAGCCAATTCTACGCAGATACGCAGTATTTT; cdr3_aa: CASSQFYADTQYF; j_call: TRBJ2-3; v_call: TRBV3-1/TRBV3-2; clone_size: few; d_call: .
cdr3_nt: TGCGCCAGCAGTCATTGCGTACAGGGTGTTTTCAAGTTAGGGGATACGCAGTATTTT; cdr3_aa: CASSHCVQGVFKLGDTQYF; j_call: TRBJ2-3; v_call: TRBV23-1; clone_size: .; d_call: .
cdr3_nt: TGTGCCAGCAGCTTAGTGGGCCCCCCCGCAGAGCAGTTCTTC; cdr3_aa: CASSLVGPPAEQFF; j_call: TRBJ2-1; v_call: TRBV11-2; clone_size: .; d_call: .
cdr3_nt: TGCGCCAGCAGCCAATATACAGGGAATTCACCCCTCCACTTT; cdr3_aa: CASSQYTGNSPLHF; j_call: TRBJ1-6; v_call: TRBV4-3; clone_size: .; d_call: .
cdr3_nt: TGCAGCGTCAATGGCCCCCGGGGATCCTACGAGCAGTACTTC; cdr3_aa: CSVNGPRGSYEQYF; j_call: TRBJ2-7; v_call: TRBV29-1; clone_size: .; d_call: .
cdr3_nt: TGCGCCAGCAGCTTGAAACTGGGACAAGGGTCTGGAAACACCATATATTTT; cdr3_aa: CASSLKLGQGSGNTIYF; j_call: TRBJ1-3; v_call: TRBV5-1; clone_size: .; d_call: .
cdr3_nt: TGTGCCAGCAGTGAACAGGGGGCACAAAACAATGAGCAGTTCTTC; cdr3_aa: CASSEQGAQNNEQFF; j_call: TRBJ2-1; v_call: TRBV6-4; clone_size: .; d_call: TRBD1
cdr3_nt: TGTGCCAGCTCCCAGACAGGGAGAAACACCATATATTTT; cdr3_aa: CASSQTGRNTIYF; j_call: TRBJ1-3; v_call: TRBV27; clone_size: once; d_call: TRBD1
cdr3_nt: TGTGCCTCTTCTACGGACAGATATTCACCCCTCCACTTT; cdr3_aa: CASSTDRYSPLHF; j_call: TRBJ1-6; v_call: TRBV2; clone_size: .; d_call: .
cdr3_nt: TGTGCCTGGAGTGTAGGCAGGGGTGGGGAGACCCAGTACTTC; cdr3_aa: CAWSVGRGGETQYF; j_call: TRBJ2-5; v_call: TRBV30; clone_size: .; d_call: .
cdr3_nt: TGTGCCAGCAGTTACAGAAGTGAAGCTTTCTTT; cdr3_aa: CASSYRSEAFF; j_call: TRBJ1-1; v_call: TRBV12-3/TRBV12-4; clone_size: .; d_call: .
cdr3_nt: TGCGCCAGCAGCCAAGACGGAGGGGGCTGGGTCTATGGCTACACCTTC; cdr3_aa: CASSQDGGGWVYGYTF; j_call: TRBJ1-2; v_call: TRBV4-1; clone_size: .; d_call: TRBD1
cdr3_nt: TGTGCCAGCAGTCCAGACAGGGTGGCGGAGACCCAGTACTTC; cdr3_aa: CASSPDRVAETQYF; j_call: TRBJ2-5; v_call: TRBV27; clone_size: .; d_call: TRBD1
cdr3_nt: TGTGCCAGCAGTTTAAGGGACACCCGCTATGGCTACACCTTC; cdr3_aa: CASSLRDTRYGYTF; j_call: TRBJ1-2; v_call: TRBV28; clone_size: .; d_call: .
cdr3_nt: TGCAGTGCTTACCAGAACTATGGCTACACCTTC; cdr3_aa: CSAYQNYGYTF; j_call: TRBJ1-2; v_call: TRBV20-1; clone_size: .; d_call: .
cdr3_nt: TGTGCCAGCAGCCTTAGACAGGGTCTGGGCACTGAAGCTTTCTTT; cdr3_aa: CASSLRQGLGTEAFF; j_call: TRBJ1-1; v_call: TRBV5-5; clone_size: .; d_call: TRBD1
cdr3_nt: TGTGCCAGCAGCTTAGCGCCGGGGGGAGCAACTAATGAAAAACTGTTTTTT; cdr3_aa: CASSLAPGGATNEKLFF; j_call: TRBJ1-4; v_call: TRBV7-9; clone_size: .; d_call: .
cdr3_nt: TGTGCCAGCAGTCAGGCTCAGGGGATGAGGTCCAAAAACATTCAGTACTTC; cdr3_aa: CASSQAQGMRSKNIQYF; j_call: TRBJ2-4; v_call: TRBV28; clone_size: .; d_call: .
cdr3_nt: TGTGCCAGCTGGGGAGTCGGACTAGCGAGTTTC; cdr3_aa: CASWGVGLASF; j_call: TRBJ2-7; v_call: TRBV6-5; clone_size: .; d_call: TRBD2
cdr3_nt: TGCGCCAGCAGCCAAGTATCGCCCGGGGGCTATGGCTACACCTTC; cdr3_aa: CASSQVSPGGYGYTF; j_call: TRBJ1-2; v_call: TRBV4-1; clone_size: .; d_call: .
cdr3_nt: TGCGCCAGCAGCCAAGACACCTCTAAAGAGACCCAGTACTTC; cdr3_aa: CASSQDTSKETQYF; j_call: TRBJ2-5; v_call: TRBV4-3; clone_size: few; d_call: .
cdr3_nt: TGTGCCAGCAGCATCCCGGGACAGGGGGCAGTTGAGCAGTTCTTC; cdr3_aa: CASSIPGQGAVEQFF; j_call: TRBJ2-1; v_call: TRBV4-2; clone_size: .; d_call: TRBD1
cdr3_nt: TGTGCCAGCAGACTACTAGCAACAGGGGGGAATGAGCAGTTCTTC; cdr3_aa: CASRLLATGGNEQFF; j_call: TRBJ2-1; v_call: TRBV28; clone_size: .; d_call: TRBD1
cdr3_nt: TGCGCCAGCAGCGAAGGAGCTTTCGGGGTCCAGGCTAACTATGGCTACACCTTC; cdr3_aa: CASSEGAFGVQANYGYTF; j_call: TRBJ1-2; v_call: TRBV4-3; clone_size: .; d_call: .
cdr3_nt: TGTGCCAGCAGCTTGCCCTCCCCGGGACTAGCGCGATCTACCTACGAGCAGTACTTC; cdr3_aa: CASSLPSPGLARSTYEQYF; j_call: TRBJ2-7; v_call: TRBV5-6; clone_size: .; d_call: TRBD2
cdr3_nt: TGTGCCAGCAGCTTACCCCCCACTGGAAACACCATATATTTT; cdr3_aa: CASSLPPTGNTIYF; j_call: TRBJ1-3; v_call: TRBV7-2; clone_size: .; d_call: .
cdr3_nt: TGTGCCAGTAGTAGGTGGGCAGGCCAGGGGGGTTACAATGAGCAGTTCTTC; cdr3_aa: CASSRWAGQGGYNEQFF; j_call: TRBJ2-1; v_call: TRBV19; clone_size: .; d_call: .
cdr3_nt: TGCGCCAGCAGCTTCACTGTTTCCGGGACAGTTCACAATGAGCAGTTCTTC; cdr3_aa: CASSFTVSGTVHNEQFF; j_call: TRBJ2-1; v_call: TRBV5-1; clone_size: once; d_call: TRBD1
cdr3_nt: TGTGCCAGCAGCGTTGGGGGGGCCGGAAACACCATATATTTT; cdr3_aa: CASSVGGAGNTIYF; j_call: TRBJ1-3; v_call: TRBV7-8; clone_size: .; d_call: .
cdr3_nt: TGTGCCAGCAGCCAAGTAGCGAACGAGCAGTACTTC; cdr3_aa: CASSQVANEQYF; j_call: TRBJ2-7; v_call: TRBV3-1/TRBV3-2; clone_size: .; d_call: .
cdr3_nt: TGCGCCAGCAGCCGACTACCCCGGACAGACTATGGCTACACCTTC; cdr3_aa: CASSRLPRTDYGYTF; j_call: TRBJ1-2; v_call: TRBV5-1; clone_size: .; d_call: .
cdr3_nt: TGTGCCAGCTCAGATGACAGGGGCCCCGGAAACACCATATATTTT; cdr3_aa: CASSDDRGPGNTIYF; j_call: TRBJ1-3; v_call: TRBV18; clone_size: .; d_call: TRBD1
cdr3_nt: TGCAGTGCTAGTGCGTTCGGTGAAGCTTTCTTT; cdr3_aa: CSASAFGEAFF; j_call: TRBJ1-1; v_call: TRBV20-1; clone_size: few; d_call: .
cdr3_nt: TGTGCCAGCAGCCCGGCGGTCGGGTGGTCATACAATGAGCAGTTCTTC; cdr3_aa: CASSPAVGWSYNEQFF; j_call: TRBJ2-1; v_call: TRBV7-6; clone_size: .; d_call: .
cdr3_nt: TGTGCCAGCAGTTTAGGGCGCAATCAGCCCCAGCATTTT; cdr3_aa: CASSLGRNQPQHF; j_call: TRBJ1-5; v_call: TRBV27; clone_size: .; d_call: .
cdr3_nt: TGTGCCAGCTCACCTAGAAACACCGGGGAGCTGTTTTTT; cdr3_aa: CASSPRNTGELFF; j_call: TRBJ2-2; v_call: TRBV18; clone_size: .; d_call: .
cdr3_nt: TGTGCCTTGGGCGGGGGGTACAATGAGCAGTTCTTC; cdr3_aa: CALGGGYNEQFF; j_call: TRBJ2-1; v_call: TRBV30; clone_size: .; d_call: TRBD2
cdr3_nt: TGTGCCAGCAGACCCCTCCTGGCAGGGCTTAACTATGGCTACACCTTC; cdr3_aa: CASRPLLAGLNYGYTF; j_call: TRBJ1-2; v_call: TRBV7-2; clone_size: .; d_call: .
cdr3_nt: TGTGCCAGCAGTGAAAGTAACAGTAATTTCGGAAACACCATATATTTT; cdr3_aa: CASSESNSNFGNTIYF; j_call: TRBJ1-3; v_call: TRBV9; clone_size: .; d_call: .
cdr3_nt: TGTGCCAGCACCAAAGCCGGGACATCTTTTCACACTGAAGCTTTCTTT; cdr3_aa: CASTKAGTSFHTEAFF; j_call: TRBJ1-1; v_call: TRBV28; clone_size: .; d_call: .
cdr3_nt: TGCACCAGCAGCGGACGACAGGGGAGCTCCTACGAGCAGTACTTC; cdr3_aa: CTSSGRQGSSYEQYF; j_call: TRBJ2-7; v_call: TRBV1; clone_size: .; d_call: .